The next 21 T cell receptor beta chains were all read from a single sample in a study of T cells after yellow fever vaccination. TCRdb called the 5' RACE reads again in MiXCR, with one record for every CDR3 protein. The sample includes 610,000 or so distinct CDR3 sequences, more than 9% of them seen just once. The sample here was PBMCs, taken on the day of the yellow fever booster vaccination. The receptors stem from a man aged 30 to 39 who received the YFV17D yellow fever vaccine.

In its sample, this clonotype was seen many times. The rearrangement joins TRBV7-8 to TRBJ2-6; D is undetermined. Trimming removed 1 base from V and 2 bases from J, with 6 bases in between. Per the germline V gene, CDR1 is SGHVS and CDR2 is FQNEAQ. The CDR3 loop spans 15 amino acids. The CDR3: CASSLVPTGANVLTF. CDR3 nucleotide sequence: TGTGCCAGCAGCTTAGTCCCTACTGGGGCCAACGTCCTGACTTTC.

The rearrangement joins TRBV20-1 to TRBJ2-5; 7 positions match TRBD2. Germline V gene lookup returns CDR1 DFQATT and CDR2 SNEGSKA (reference sequence). Trimming cost V 4 bases and J 2 bases; bases outside gene matches: 1. The CDR3 covers 12 residues. CDR3 in DNA: TGCAGTGCTACGCGGGAGCAAGAGACCCAGTACTTC. Residues: CSATREQETQYF.

The J gene is TRBJ2-3, the V gene TRBV7-9; tentative D call: TRBD1 (5 bases). This CDR3 has 16 amino acids. The germline V gene encodes CDR1 SEHNR and CDR2 FQNEAQ (reference sequence). Trimming pared 3 bases from V and 0 bases from J, leaving 13 bases between. The CDR3 DNA follows: TGTGCCAGCAGCTTTGGGGCATCAACTAGCACAGATACGCAGTATTTT. This translates into CASSFGASTSTDTQYF.

This rearrangement joins TRBV18 to TRBJ2-5; D perhaps matches TRBD1 (6 bases). This CDR3 contains 15 residues. In germline, CDR1 is KGHSH, CDR2 LQKENI. Trimming removed 3 bases from V and 3 bases from J, with 14 bases in between. The CDR3 region is CASSPRQGPEETQYF. The CDR3 nucleotides read TGTGCCAGCTCACCCCGGCAGGGGCCGGAAGAGACCCAGTACTTC.

This clonotype was seen repeatedly, ten times or more. J is TRBJ1-6 and V is TRBV7-2, with 7 positions matching TRBD1. Germline CDR1 reads SGHTA; CDR2 reads FQGNSA. Losses at the gene ends were 5 bases for V and 10 bases for J; bases not matched to a gene: 2. The CDR3 has 12 amino acids. Here the CDR3 reads CASSPGGSPLHF. The DNA of the CDR3 is TGTGCCAGCAGCCCAGGGGGATCACCCCTCCACTTT.

The gene calls are TRBV28 and TRBJ2-1, with TRBD2 identical over 7 bases. Germline V gene sequence: CDR1 MDHEN, CDR2 SYDVKM. The CDR3 runs to 14 residues. After removal of 7 bases from V and 2 bases from J, the junction contained 5 bases not matched to a gene. The CDR3 loop reads CASTPGGTYNEQFF. The CDR3 DNA sequence: TGTGCCAGCACCCCCGGGGGGACCTACAATGAGCAGTTCTTC.

In this sample, this clonotype turned up once. This chain uses TRBV5-1 with TRBJ2-7, with a possible D match to TRBD1 (5 bases). V lost 0 bases and J lost 4, with 11 bases in between. The CDR3 is 14 amino acids. CDR1 and CDR2 (germline): SGHRS, YFSETQ. The CDR3 spells CASSLGQNLYEQYF. The DNA for the CDR3 is TGCGCCAGCAGCTTGGGACAGAATTTGTACGAGCAGTACTTC.

This clonotype came up a few times. This chain links TRBV7-6 with TRBJ1-3; D remains ambiguous. Germline V gene data show CDR1 as SGHVS and CDR2 as FNYEAQ. Trimming removed 2 bases at V and 1 base at J, with 12 bases between. CDR3 length: 16 residues. The CDR3 nucleotides are TGTGCCAGCAGCTTAATGGATGTGGCTTCTGGAAACACCATATATTTT. It is translated as CASSLMDVASGNTIYF.

The rearrangement links TRBV15 to TRBJ1-1, with no clear D. Germline CDR1 is LNHNV and CDR2 is YYDKDF (reference sequence). This CDR3 spans 16 amino acids. With 2 bases removed from V and 1 base from J, the gap between germline ends came to 14 bases. The CDR3: CATSRTPWEGNTEAFF. CDR3 in DNA: TGTGCCACCAGCAGAACCCCCTGGGAGGGGAACACTGAAGCTTTCTTT.

This clonotype was detected a few times. The chain employs TRBV6-1 and TRBJ1-1; tentative D call: TRBD1 (6 bases). CDR1 MNHNS and CDR2 SASEGT come from the germline V gene. V was pared by 2 bases and J by 6 bases, with 10 bases between. This CDR3 contains 13 residues. This CDR3 reads CASSESGVAEAFF. CDR3 nucleotides: TGTGCCAGCAGTGAATCAGGGGTAGCTGAAGCTTTCTTT.

The chain carries TRBV29-1 and TRBJ2-5, with a possible D match to TRBD1 (6 bases). V was shortened by 5 bases and J by 3 bases, with 16 bases between the two germline ends. The CDR3 runs to 14 residues. Per the germline V gene, CDR1 is SQVTM and CDR2 is ANQGSEA. CDR3 sequence: CSVSPGTQEETQYF. CDR3 DNA sequence: TGCAGCGTTAGCCCCGGGACACAAGAAGAGACCCAGTACTTC. The full variable domain, rest sourced from reference TRBV29-1 and TRBJ2-5, is SAVISQKPSRDICQRGTSLTIQCQVDSQVTMMFWYRQQPGQSLTLIATANQGSEATYESGFVIDKFPISRPNLTFSTLTVSNMSPEDSSIYLCSVSPGTQEETQYFGPGTRLLVL.

This clonotype was observed a few times. The chain uses TRBV30 and TRBJ2-1, with 14 bases identical to TRBD2. The CDR3 totals 18 residues. Germline V lookup: CDR1 GTSNPN, CDR2 SVGIG (reference sequence). V lost 2 bases and J lost 6; bases outside the gene matches: 12. CDR3: CAWSPYLSGLAGGNEQFF. CDR3 in DNA: TGTGCCTGGAGTCCCTATCTGTCCGGACTAGCGGGAGGCAATGAGCAGTTCTTC. Drawing the rest from reference TRBV30 and TRBJ2-1, the complete variable domain is SQTIHQWPATLVQPVGSPLSLECTVEGTSNPNLYWYRQAAGRGLQLLFYSVGIGQISSEVPQNLSASRPQDRQFILSSKKLLLSDSGFYLCAWSPYLSGLAGGNEQFFGPGTRLTVL.

The chain links TRBV12-3 or TRBV12-4 to TRBJ1-2; the D is unclear. V gave up 2 bases and J gave up 4 bases, with 8 bases separating them. The CDR3 runs 13 residues. In DNA form, the CDR3 reads TGTGCCAGCAGTTTAATGGGGAGCTATGGCTACACCTTC. This sequence encodes CASSLMGSYGYTF.

This chain links TRBV7-3 with TRBJ2-1; perhaps TRBD2 as D (6 bases). The CDR3 length is 14 residues. Looked up from germline, CDR1 is SGHTA and CDR2 is FQGTGA. V was clipped by 4 bases and J by 4 bases, with 11 bases between them. CDR3 coding DNA: TGTGCCAGCAGCTCCGGGACTTTATACAATGAGCAGTTCTTC. It translates to CASSSGTLYNEQFF.

This clonotype was counted a few times. The chain couples TRBV27 to TRBJ2-3; TRBD2 matches at 13 bases. This CDR3 has 15 residues. Per the germline V gene, CDR1 is MNHEY and CDR2 is SMNVEV (reference sequence). The V and J ends lost 7 bases and 7 bases, in that order; junction bases with no gene match: 8. The CDR3 spells CASTLTTSGGNTQYF. Here the CDR3 DNA reads TGTGCCAGCACCCTGACGACTAGCGGGGGGAATACGCAGTATTTT.

Only a few counts were recorded for this clonotype. The rearrangement joins TRBV5-1 to TRBJ2-3; D is undetermined. The germline CDR1 and CDR2 sequences are SGHRS and YFSETQ. V was pared by 3 bases and J by 4 bases, with 12 bases between. CDR3 length: 14 residues. CDR3 coding DNA: TGCGCCAGCAGCTCGTCCAGGAGAGCAGATACGCAGTATTTT. Protein sequence: CASSSSRRADTQYF.

This clonotype has a handful of counts. J is TRBJ1-5 and V is TRBV29-1, with D perhaps TRBD1 (5 bases). The CDR3 contains 13 residues. V was pared by 4 bases and J by 6 bases, with 13 bases between. The germline CDR1 and CDR2 sequences are SQVTM and ANQGSEA. The CDR3 protein is CSVATRVGQPQHF. DNA for the CDR3: TGCAGCGTTGCTACCAGGGTTGGTCAGCCCCAGCATTTT. Filled out from reference TRBV29-1 and TRBJ1-5, the complete variable domain reads SAVISQKPSRDICQRGTSLTIQCQVDSQVTMMFWYRQQPGQSLTLIATANQGSEATYESGFVIDKFPISRPNLTFSTLTVSNMSPEDSSIYLCSVATRVGQPQHFGDGTRLSIL.

This chain connects TRBV20-1 to TRBJ2-5; D unresolved. V lost 7 bases to trimming and J lost 5 bases, with 11 bases between them. The CDR3 sequence is 11 residues long. Germline CDR1 reads DFQATT; CDR2 reads SNEGSKA (reference sequence). The CDR3 DNA is TGCAGTGTTCACGGACGGGAGACCCAGTACTTC. Translation: CSVHGRETQYF.

The sample holds many counts of this clonotype. This chain links TRBV29-1 with TRBJ2-7; no firm D call. The germline gives CDR1 SQVTM, CDR2 ANQGSEA. Between the trimmed V and J ends, which lost 4 bases and 1 base, there was a span of 8 bases. The CDR3 is made up of 12 amino acids. In DNA, the CDR3 is TGCAGCGTTGGCGGCTATTCCTACGAGCAGTACTTC. This codes for CSVGGYSYEQYF.

This clonotype was seen a handful of times. The rearrangement links TRBV29-1 to TRBJ2-1, with 8 bases matching TRBD2. Germline V gene lookup returns CDR1 SQVTM and CDR2 ANQGSEA. This CDR3 has 13 amino acids. The ends lost 7 bases at V and 7 bases at J; junction bases unmatched: 9. The CDR3 DNA follows: TGCAGCGCCGGAGTAGCGGGACCGAATGAGCAGTTCTTC. This encodes CSAGVAGPNEQFF.

The chain is built from TRBV20-1 and TRBJ2-4, with TRBD2 identical over 11 bases. Germline V CDR1 and CDR2: DFQATT, SNEGSKA (reference sequence). CDR3 length equals 14 residues. The J segment lost 6 bases and the V segment lost 7 bases, leaving 8 bases of the junction unmatched. The CDR3 DNA reads as TGCAGTGTACGACTAGCGGGGAAGACAAACATTCAGTACTTC. Protein product: CSVRLAGKTNIQYF.